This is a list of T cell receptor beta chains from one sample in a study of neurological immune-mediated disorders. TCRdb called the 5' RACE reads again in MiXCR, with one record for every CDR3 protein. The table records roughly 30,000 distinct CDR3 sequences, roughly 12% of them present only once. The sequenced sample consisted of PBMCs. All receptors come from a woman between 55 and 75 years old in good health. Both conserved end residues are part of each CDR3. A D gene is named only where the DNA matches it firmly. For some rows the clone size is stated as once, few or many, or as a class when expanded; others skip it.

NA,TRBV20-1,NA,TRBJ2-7,TGCGGTTCTAGAAGTGAGAGCTACGAGCAGTACTTC,CGSRSESYEQYF
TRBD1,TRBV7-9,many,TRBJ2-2,TGTGCCAGCAGCCCCCGGACAGGGGGCACCGGGGAGCTGTTTTTT,CASSPRTGGTGELFF
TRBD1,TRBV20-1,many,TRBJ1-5,TGCAGTGCTAGGGACCTGACAGGGGGTCAGCCCCAGCATTTT,CSARDLTGGQPQHF
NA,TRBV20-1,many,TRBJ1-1,TGCAGTGCTAGGGACGGGATATCCGTGAACACTGAAGCTTTCTTT,CSARDGISVNTEAFF
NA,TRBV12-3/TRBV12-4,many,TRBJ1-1,TGTGCCAGCAGTTTATTTGAGGGCACTGAAGCTTTCTTT,CASSLFEGTEAFF
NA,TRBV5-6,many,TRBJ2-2,TGTGCCAGCAGCTTCCCCCAGTCGAACACCGGGGAGCTGTTTTTT,CASSFPQSNTGELFF
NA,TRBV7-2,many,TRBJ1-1,TGTGCCAGCAGCTTAGTGTTTGTGTATGCAGGGGACACTGAAGCTTTCTTT,CASSLVFVYAGDTEAFF
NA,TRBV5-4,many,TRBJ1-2,TGTGCCAGCAGCCTCGTGACCCTGGACAGTTATGGCTACACCTTC,CASSLVTLDSYGYTF
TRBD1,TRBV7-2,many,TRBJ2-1,TGTGCCAGCAGCCTTGCCTGGGACAGGGCATACAATGAGCAGTTCTTC,CASSLAWDRAYNEQFF
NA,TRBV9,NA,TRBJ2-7,TGTGCCAGCAGCCCCGCGATTAGCGGCTACGAGCAGTACTTC,CASSPAISGYEQYF
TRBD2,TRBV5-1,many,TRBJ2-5,TGCGCCAGCAGCTCACTAGCGGGGAGAGAGACCCAGTACTTC,CASSSLAGRETQYF
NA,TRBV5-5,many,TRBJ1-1,TGTGCCAGCAGCGTCGGAGGGGCGGAGACTGAAGCTTTCTTT,CASSVGGAETEAFF
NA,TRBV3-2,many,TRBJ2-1,TGTGCCAGCAGCTTCAAGTCCCTCCCGCTTGGACTAGTGCAATTATTCTTC,CASSFKSLPLGLVQLFF
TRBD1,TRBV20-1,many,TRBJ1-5,TGCAGTGCTAGAGATCAAGGGTGGGACAGGGGGTGGCTTAGCAATCAGCCCCAGCATTTT,CSARDQGWDRGWLSNQPQHF
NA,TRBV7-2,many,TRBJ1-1,TGTGCCAGCAGCTTGGGACGGGAGAACACTGAAGCTTTCTTT,CASSLGRENTEAFF
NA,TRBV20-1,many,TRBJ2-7,TGCAGTGCTAGGAAGGACGGATCCATTTACGAGCAGTACTTC,CSARKDGSIYEQYF
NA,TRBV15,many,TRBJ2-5,TGTGCCACCAGCAGAGGAGGTCGTCGGGAACAGGAGCAAGAGACCCAGTACTTC,CATSRGGRREQEQETQYF
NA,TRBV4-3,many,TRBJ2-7,TGCGCCAGCAGCCAAGTAGGCAGTTACGAGCAGTACTTC,CASSQVGSYEQYF
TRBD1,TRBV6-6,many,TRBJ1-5,TGTGCCAGCAGCCGACTTGACAGGGACAATCAGCCCCAGCATTTT,CASSRLDRDNQPQHF
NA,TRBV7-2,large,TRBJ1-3,TGTGCCAGCAGCCCGCCGACAGAGAAAAACACCATATATTTT,CASSPPTEKNTIYF
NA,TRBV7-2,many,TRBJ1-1,TGTGCCAGCAGCCAGGAGATGAACACTGAAGCTTTCTTT,CASSQEMNTEAFF
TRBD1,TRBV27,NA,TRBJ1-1,TGTGCCAGCAGTTTATACACGGGACAGGGGGGAGTAAAAACTGAAGCTTTCTTT,CASSLYTGQGGVKTEAFF
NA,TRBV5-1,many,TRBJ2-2,TGCGCCAGCAGCTTAGATACAGGGTACACCGGGGAGCTGTTTTTT,CASSLDTGYTGELFF
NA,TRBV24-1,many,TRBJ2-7,TGTGCCACCCGATACCGACGGAATTCCTACGAGCAGTACTTC,CATRYRRNSYEQYF
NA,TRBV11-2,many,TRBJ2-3,TGTGCCAGCAGCCCCTCGGGGGATACGCAGTATTTT,CASSPSGDTQYF
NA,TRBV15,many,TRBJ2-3,TGTGCCACCAGCAGAGGGTCCACAGATACGCAGTATTTT,CATSRGSTDTQYF